This TCR beta chain comes out of a study of cytomegalovirus exposure and HLA in healthy donors. The germline gives CDR1 GTSNPN, CDR2 SVGIG (reference sequence). Trimming left V 0 bases short and J 7 bases short, with 19 bases between. This CDR3 has 17 amino acids. The PCR contained 60 Vbeta and 13 Jbeta primers. Libraries were prepared by immunoSEQ multiplex PCR; TCRdb keeps only in-frame clonotypes and omits some of them. The sample yields about 120,000 clones, approximately 8% seen once. Sequenced: PBMCs. The rearrangement links TRBV30 to TRBJ1-6; D unresolved. The clonotype originates from a middle-aged woman in good health and CMV-seropositive. CDR3 protein: CAWSVSGSIMGNSPLHF. CDR3 coding DNA: TGTGCCTGGAGTGTATCGGGGTCGATCATGGGGAATTCACCCCTCCACTTT. Together with reference TRBV30 and TRBJ1-6, the CDR3 gives the full variable domain: SQTIHQWPATLVQPVGSPLSLECTVEGTSNPNLYWYRQAAGRGLQLLFYSVGIGQISSEVPQNLSASRPQDRQFILSSKKLLLSDSGFYLCAWSVSGSIMGNSPLHFGNGTRLTVT.